This TCR beta chain was recovered during a study of blood T cell repertoires in COVID-19 (dated by TCRdb to the early 2020s). Notes on the research overall: Collaborator samples came from the United States, Italy and Spain and covered acute and convalescent phases of COVID-19. A freely available public database, intended as a resource for researchers studying the immune response to SARS-CoV-2, is where the repertoires were released. The samples were drawn from the first 160 participants of the ongoing ImmuneRACE study and from about 1,200 subjects provided by 6 global collaborators. Where available, HLA class I and class II types were taken from metadata supplied by the sample provider and were not determined by assay-based typing. The prospective study material was composed of cDNA or gDNA derived from T cells, B-cell-depleted T cells, or PBMCs. The sample metadata nearly always contained a de-identified subject ID, COVID-19 status, age in years and sex. Subjects who had been exposed to COVID-19, were actively infected with it, or had recovered from it provided the deeply sampled blood TCRbeta repertoires that made up the dataset.

Beyond this particular receptor, the publication reports: Clinical and demographic metadata were provided uncurated, with the amount varying by source and participant.

With regard to this clone: The antigen it recognizes is unknown. No base-level quality is on record; no much larger clone is a single base apart.

TCRbeta CDR3 regions were amplified from genomic DNA by means of the immunoSEQ Assay, a bias-controlled multiplex PCR. Per the original workflow: Within the assay, amplification of reference gene primers was used to estimate how many nucleated cells each sample contained. Sequence reads were collapsed and filtered to measure the absolute abundance of every unique TCRbeta CDR3 rearrangement. For each sample, productive Simpson clonality was calculated by taking the square root of Simpson's diversity index across productive rearrangements. Not all clones reach the TCRdb copy of this immuneACCESS table, which keeps in-frame sequences only. Checked studies attribute under half of the gap to unresolved V genes and leave the rest unexplained. Clone size and the V and J calls come from that table; the DNA yielded D and trimming. Across this sample there are a few hundred thousand clones, with about 92% seen only once. Under 20% of the sample comes from the top ten.

The CDR3 numbers 13 residues from cysteine through phenylalanine. Solely the CDR3 DNA is kept, with 39 bases framed from the first base. CDR1 PRHDT and CDR2 FYEKMQ were looked up in the germline V gene (reference sequence). The germline V end is reduced by 3 bases and the J end by 10 bases; junction bases left unmatched: 6. Participants in the prospective study were aged roughly 18 to 89 years, lived in some 24 United States geographic areas, and enrolled through a virtual design. Cohort assignment in the prospective study relied on participant-reported clinical history from a screening survey and a study questionnaire. For ImmuneRACE Cohort 3, a participant was defined as recovered based on two consecutive negative NP/OP PCR tests, clearance by a healthcare professional, or resolution of symptoms. Each participant in the prospective study had whole blood, serum and a nasopharyngeal or oropharyngeal swab collected by mobile phlebotomists. Prospective study participants could optionally give additional blood draws and questionnaires over an approximately two-month period. Before DNA extraction, prospective study blood samples were shipped either frozen or at room temperature.

The origin of this receptor is a woman aged 25 to 39 who had recovered from COVID-19. The chain is made from TRBV13 and TRBJ2-1, with 7 middle bases fitting TRBD2. The material sequenced was PBMCs or T cells enriched from blood (not recorded which). The CDR3 loop reads CASSLGGGEEQFF. The DNA sequence reads TGTGCCAGCAGCTTGGGGGGAGGGGAGGAGCAGTTCTTC.